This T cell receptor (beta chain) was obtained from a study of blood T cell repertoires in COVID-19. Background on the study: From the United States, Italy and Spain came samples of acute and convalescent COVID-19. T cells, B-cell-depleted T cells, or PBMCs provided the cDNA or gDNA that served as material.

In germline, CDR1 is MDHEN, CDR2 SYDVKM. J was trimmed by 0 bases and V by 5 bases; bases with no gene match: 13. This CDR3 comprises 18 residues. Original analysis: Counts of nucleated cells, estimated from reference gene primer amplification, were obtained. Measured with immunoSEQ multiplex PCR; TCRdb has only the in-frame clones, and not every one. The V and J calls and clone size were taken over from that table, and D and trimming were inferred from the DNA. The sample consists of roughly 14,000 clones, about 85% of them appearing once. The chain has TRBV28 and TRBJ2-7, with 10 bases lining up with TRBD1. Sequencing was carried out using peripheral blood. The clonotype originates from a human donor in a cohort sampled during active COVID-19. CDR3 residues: CASSETGTGATTSYEQYF. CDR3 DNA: TGTGCCAGCAGTGAAACCGGGACAGGGGCCACCACCTCCTACGAGCAGTACTTC.